Sequencing of this TCR beta chain was carried out in a study of beta chain features in type 1 diabetes. Background on the study: Investigators examined 107,917,701 sorted cells across all samples. Study conclusions and caveats: Type 1 diabetes patients showed a moderate but significant shortening of TCRB CDR3s in all four CD4+ subsets. There was a possibility that cDNA sequencing over-represented cells with high TCR expression. VDJ junctions from type 1 diabetes patients carried fewer insertions and larger deletions. Researchers reported that naive, central memory and Treg TCRB repertoires appeared more similar in patients than in healthy donors.

The CDR3 sequence is 18 residues long. The ends lost 1 base at V and 3 bases at J; junction bases unmatched: 10. The germline V gene encodes CDR1 LGHNA and CDR2 YNFKEQ. The isolated RNA, all of it, was reverse transcribed, so expressed TCRB transcripts were what got sequenced. Sequencing was performed with immunoSEQ multiplex PCR; in TCRdb, only in-frame clones are kept and a portion is missing. The sample lists under 200,000 clones, around 8.4% occurring once. This clone turned up a few times. Its antigen is undetermined. V is TRBV4-2 and J is TRBJ2-5; 11 nucleotides agree with TRBD2. This sequence was found in a woman under 30 with type 1 diabetes. The specimen sequenced was central memory CD4+ T cells from blood. Written as DNA, the CDR3 is TGTGCCAGCAGCCAAGGGCTAGCGGGAGGTGATTACAAAGAGACCCAGTACTTC. It specifies CASSQGLAGGDYKETQYF.